A single T cell receptor (beta chain) is shown here with its context. This record belongs to a study of blood T cell repertoires in COVID-19. In the study overall: COVID-19 samples, acute and convalescent, were from the United States, Italy and Spain.

Sequenced by immunoSEQ multiplex PCR; TCRdb stores in-frame clones only, minus some. The sample holds around 200,000 clones; approximately 86% are singletons and the top ten take less than 3.5%. The V segment lost 7 bases and the J segment 11 bases; nucleotides outside the gene matches: 5. Looked up from germline, CDR1 is SQVTM and CDR2 is ANQGSEA. CDR3 length: 10 residues. The sequenced sample consisted of peripheral blood. This rearrangement joins TRBV29-1 to TRBJ1-1, with 9 positions matching TRBD1. This receptor was identified in a man between 65 and 80 years old with acute or convalescent COVID-19. The CDR3 loop is CSGRTGEAFF. CDR3 DNA: TGCAGCGGAAGGACAGGGGAGGCTTTCTTT.